The 28 T cell receptor beta chains presented below share a single source sample, sequenced in a study of T cells after yellow fever vaccination (dated by TCRdb to the late 2010s). The treatment or condition label, as the study defines it: live attenuated yellow fever vaccine strain. Libraries were made using 5' RACE. Sequenced using an Illumina HiSeq 2500. TCRdb applied fastp at Q25 and MiXCR to the public reads, then kept only in-frame beta chains. Each record represents a unique CDR3 protein, reported with the most common genes and DNA among its rows. The sample includes tens of thousands of distinct CDR3 sequences, with approximately 7% observed a single time. About 40% of the sample is held by the ten biggest clonotypes. The sequencing here drew on CD8+ T cells sorted from PBMCs, taken roughly 45 days after the first yellow fever vaccination. Every receptor here comes from a man between 18 and 29 years old who received the YFV17D yellow fever vaccine.

This clonotype was seen many times. This CDR3 reads CASSPGGASSYNEQFF. The CDR3 DNA reads TGTGCCAGCAGCCCCGGCGGGGCGAGCTCCTACAATGAGCAGTTCTTC. The rearrangement uses TRBV7-6 and TRBJ2-1; D perhaps matches TRBD2 (6 bases). V lost 5 bases and J lost 0, with 14 bases in between. This CDR3 comprises 16 residues. CDR1 and CDR2 (germline): SGHVS, FNYEAQ.

This clonotype was picked up a small number of times. The chain is built from TRBV19 and TRBJ2-7; tentative D call: TRBD2 (6 bases). CDR3 length: 12 amino acids. The germline gives CDR1 LNHDA, CDR2 SQIVND (reference sequence). The germline V and J ends were trimmed by 5 bases and 3 bases, with 8 bases remaining between them. In nucleotides, the CDR3 is TGTGCCAGTAGTTCCGGGAGCTACGAGCAGTACTTC. The encoded protein is CASSSGSYEQYF.

In this sample, this clonotype turned up many times. The chain links TRBV27 to TRBJ1-1; D is possibly TRBD1 (5 bases). This CDR3 has 15 residues. Germline CDR1 MNHEY, CDR2 SMNVEV (reference sequence). V was pared by 3 bases and J by 1 base, with 12 bases between. The CDR3 nucleotides are TGTGCCAGCAGTTTTAATGGGGCCCCGAACACTGAAGCTTTCTTT. Translated, it gives CASSFNGAPNTEAFF.

This clonotype was seen more than once but under ten times. CDR3 region: CASTLTVTLFNEQFF. CDR3 coding DNA: TGTGCCAGCACCCTGACAGTGACGCTTTTTAATGAGCAGTTCTTC. This sequence joins TRBV12-3 or TRBV12-4 and TRBJ2-1; a weak D match, TRBD1 (5 bases). CDR3 size: 15 residues. V was trimmed by 7 bases and J by 7 bases, leaving 20 bases between them.

This clonotype has only a few counts. V usage is TRBV29-1 and J usage is TRBJ1-1, with D perhaps TRBD1 (5 bases). Germline values: CDR1 SQVTM, CDR2 ANQGSEA. V was clipped by 6 bases and J by 11 bases, with 16 bases between them. This CDR3 comprises 11 residues. The CDR3 loop is CSVATRGLAFF. CDR3 DNA sequence: TGCAGCGTGGCGACTCGGGGGTTGGCTTTCTTT.

The sample holds many counts of this clonotype. This sequence joins TRBV15 and TRBJ2-7; D may be TRBD1 (6 bases). The V gene's germline CDR1 is LNHNV and CDR2 YYDKDF (reference sequence). The CDR3 contains 15 residues. V gave up 0 bases and J gave up 5 bases, with 14 bases separating them. The CDR3 DNA reads TGTGCCACCAGCAGAGATAAAACAGGGATTAACGAGCAGTACGTC. Its protein is CATSRDKTGINEQYV.

A few counts support this clonotype. The chain has TRBV7-9 and TRBJ2-3; TRBD1 might be the D (5 bases). The CDR3 has 14 amino acids. Germline V CDR1 and CDR2: SEHNR, FQNEAQ (reference sequence). Trimming pared 5 bases from V and 4 bases from J, leaving 13 bases between. For the CDR3, the DNA is TGTGCCAGCAGCCAGGGTCTTAGCTCAGATACGCAGTATTTT. Protein sequence: CASSQGLSSDTQYF.

The chain joins TRBV6-6 to TRBJ1-2; D gene unclear. Deletions cut 6 bases from V and 2 bases from J, with 10 bases between. The CDR3 loop spans 13 amino acids. Germline CDR1 MNHNY, CDR2 SVGAGI (reference sequence). The CDR3 protein is CASRGEGNYGYTF. CDR3 sequence (DNA): TGTGCCAGCAGAGGTGAGGGAAACTATGGCTACACCTTC.

This chain joins TRBV4-1 and TRBJ1-5; possible D gene TRBD1, 6 bases. V was trimmed by 4 bases and J by 1 base, leaving 11 bases between them. Germline V gives CDR1 MGHRA, CDR2 YSYEKL. This CDR3 contains 15 residues. CDR3 DNA: TGCGCCAGCAGCCCCGGGACATCCAGCAATCAGCCCCAGCATTTT. It translates to CASSPGTSSNQPQHF.

The chain links TRBV15 to TRBJ1-5, with D unresolved. Germline V gene data show CDR1 as LNHNV and CDR2 as YYDKDF (reference sequence). With 1 base removed from V and 6 bases from J, the gap between germline ends came to 10 bases. CDR3 length: 14 amino acids. CDR3: CATSRGTQGQPQHF. CDR3 sequence (DNA): TGTGCCACCAGCAGAGGAACGCAAGGTCAGCCCCAGCATTTT.

This clonotype occurred many times. The V and J genes are TRBV5-1 and TRBJ2-7; weak D call: TRBD1 (6 bases). The V gene's germline CDR1 is SGHRS and CDR2 YFSETQ. The CDR3 is 15 amino acids. The germline V and J ends were trimmed by 0 bases and 2 bases, with 12 bases remaining between them. The CDR3 DNA is TGCGCCAGCAGCTTGGCCGAGAAGGGGGCCTACGAGCAGTACTTC. This translates into CASSLAEKGAYEQYF.

The chain combines TRBV7-9 with TRBJ1-1, with D maybe TRBD1 (5 bases). The CDR3 length is 15 residues. Germline V gene sequence: CDR1 SEHNR, CDR2 FQNEAQ (reference sequence). Trimming removed 3 bases at V and 14 bases at J, with 25 bases between. For the CDR3, the DNA is TGTGCCAGCAGCTTTATCTCTTTGAGCGACGAGGGGTACTTCTTT. Protein product: CASSFISLSDEGYFF.

This clonotype was detected many times. The chain carries TRBV29-1 and TRBJ2-5; no clear D. Germline lookup yields CDR1 SQVTM and CDR2 ANQGSEA. The length of the CDR3 is 12 residues. The V gene lost 3 bases and the J gene lost 0 bases, with 5 bases spanning the gap. The chain's CDR3 is CSVDTNQETQYF. In nucleotides, the CDR3 is TGCAGCGTTGATACAAACCAAGAGACCCAGTACTTC.

This clonotype was recorded at least ten times. V and J are TRBV18 and TRBJ1-6; 7 bases fit TRBD1. Germline V lookup: CDR1 KGHSH, CDR2 LQKENI. Trimming cost V 3 bases and J 9 bases; bases outside gene matches: 5. The CDR3 has 14 residues. CDR3 region: CASSPPGGGSPLHF. In nucleotides, the CDR3 is TGTGCCAGCTCACCCCCAGGGGGAGGTTCACCCCTCCACTTT.

This clonotype was seen at least ten times. V and J are TRBV6-5 and TRBJ2-1; no clear D gene. The ends were cut back, 2 bases at V and 9 bases at J, with 5 bases in the middle. Germline V gene lookup returns CDR1 MNHEY and CDR2 SVGAGI. The CDR3 has 11 residues. The CDR3 coding sequence is TGTGCCAGCAGTTACGGTCCTGAGCAGTTCTTC. This encodes CASSYGPEQFF.

This clonotype was picked up a small number of times. V gene TRBV4-1 combines with J gene TRBJ1-4, with TRBD1 identical over 7 bases. The V gene's germline CDR1 is MGHRA and CDR2 YSYEKL. V dropped 0 bases and J dropped 8; count of bases not matched to a gene: 9. The CDR3 totals 16 residues. CDR3 coding DNA: TGCGCCAGCAGCCAAGAGCAGGGGGGGTTGGAGGAAAAACTGTTTTTT. Protein: CASSQEQGGLEEKLFF.

This clonotype was picked up many times. The chain's CDR3 is CSGDTHNEQFF. CDR3 nucleotide sequence: TGCAGCGGAGACACCCACAATGAGCAGTTCTTC. The chain recombines TRBV29-1 with TRBJ2-1; D is ambiguous. Trimming pared 7 bases from V and 5 bases from J, leaving 9 bases between. The CDR3 runs 11 residues. Per the germline V gene, CDR1 is SQVTM and CDR2 is ANQGSEA.

This clonotype turned up a few times. The chain combines TRBV7-9 with TRBJ1-2, with D possibly being TRBD1 (6 bases). This CDR3 comprises 14 residues. Per germline, CDR1 SEHNR and CDR2 FQNEAQ (reference sequence). The V end was cut by 3 bases, the J end by 3 bases, with 11 bases between. For the CDR3, the DNA is TGTGCCAGCAGCTTTCGGGGGGCACACTATGGCTACACCTTC. As protein: CASSFRGAHYGYTF.

This chain links TRBV4-2 with TRBJ2-7, with D possibly TRBD2 on 6 matching bases. CDR3 length equals 14 residues. Germline V gene sequence: CDR1 LGHNA, CDR2 YNFKEQ. Trimming removed 6 bases from V and 5 bases from J, with 17 bases in between. CDR3 loop: CASSRFAGNDEQYV. As DNA, the CDR3 is TGTGCCAGCAGTCGCTTTGCGGGGAACGACGAGCAGTACGTC.

The sample holds a few counts of this clonotype. It may be a read error: a sequence one base away is much more abundant. This rearrangement joins TRBV20-1 to TRBJ2-3, with TRBD2 matching over 9 bases. The CDR3 totals 18 residues. Germline V gene sequence: CDR1 DFQATT, CDR2 SNEGSKA (reference sequence). The CDR3: CCAREITSGGLSTDTQYF. The CDR3 DNA sequence: TGCTGTGCTAGAGAAATTACCAGCGGGGGGCTGAGCACAGATACGCAGTATTTT.

Ten or more counts support this clonotype. Here the CDR3 reads CASSLVAGGHETQYF. As DNA, the CDR3 is TGTGCCAGCAGCTTAGTAGCGGGGGGGCACGAGACCCAGTACTTC. V gene TRBV7-7 combines with J gene TRBJ2-5; 11 nucleotides align to TRBD2. The V gene's germline CDR1 is SSHAT and CDR2 FNYEAQ (reference sequence). CDR3 size: 15 residues. V dropped 1 base and J dropped 5; count of bases not matched to a gene: 3.

The genes are TRBV11-2 and TRBJ2-5; no clear D. The CDR3 consists of 14 residues. Trimming left V 5 bases short and J 2 bases short, with 12 bases between. Germline values: CDR1 SGHAT, CDR2 FQNNGV. The CDR3 reads CASSQTGIQETQYF. The CDR3 nucleotides read TGTGCCAGCAGCCAAACCGGTATTCAAGAGACCCAGTACTTC.

The CDR3 sequence: CASSQGSPGFRSYNEQFF. The CDR3 coding sequence is TGCGCCAGCAGCCAAGGAAGCCCGGGCTTTCGTTCCTACAATGAGCAGTTCTTC. The chain carries TRBV4-3 and TRBJ2-1; no definite D call. CDR3 size: 18 residues. Trimming left V 1 base short and J 1 base short, with 17 bases between. CDR1 is LGHNA and CDR2 is YSLEER in the germline V gene.

This clonotype occurred many times. The chain couples TRBV4-1 to TRBJ2-2, with D perhaps TRBD1 or TRBD2 (6 bases each). The CDR3 consists of 14 residues. V shed 5 bases and J shed 7 bases, with 14 bases lying between them. The V gene's germline CDR1 is MGHRA and CDR2 YSYEKL. DNA of the CDR3: TGCGCCAGCAGCGTGGGGGCGGGGATCGGGGAGCTGTTTTTT. It specifies CASSVGAGIGELFF.

The J gene is TRBJ1-2, the V gene TRBV5-4; no clear D. Germline V gene lookup returns CDR1 SGHNT and CDR2 YYREEE (reference sequence). The CDR3 consists of 15 residues. V was trimmed by 4 bases and J by 1 base, leaving 14 bases between them. For the CDR3, the DNA is TGTGCCAGCAGCATAACACAGAACCTTAACTATGGCTACACCTTC. It encodes CASSITQNLNYGYTF.

The sample holds many counts of this clonotype. V is TRBV27 and J is TRBJ2-1; D not resolved. Germline V gene data show CDR1 as MNHEY and CDR2 as SMNVEV (reference sequence). V was clipped by 2 bases and J by 9 bases, with 8 bases between them. CDR3 size: 12 residues. The CDR3 DNA reads TGTGCCAGCAGTTTAATGGTCGGTGAGCAGTTCTTC. Its protein is CASSLMVGEQFF.

The chain recombines TRBV7-3 with TRBJ1-3; D gene unclear. The V end was cut by 4 bases, the J end by 4 bases, with 8 bases between. CDR1 and CDR2 from the germline V gene are SGHTA and FQGTGA. This CDR3 spans 13 amino acids. For the CDR3, the DNA is TGTGCCAGCAGCTCCGACGGCGGAAACACCATATATTTT. Its translation: CASSSDGGNTIYF.

This clonotype showed up many times. The chain is built from TRBV9 and TRBJ2-7; D is perhaps TRBD2 (6 bases). The CDR3 spans 16 residues. V shed 0 bases and J shed 0 bases, with 13 bases lying between them. The V gene's germline CDR1 is SGDLS and CDR2 YYNGEE. The DNA for the CDR3 is TGTGCCAGCAGCGTAGGGGGGGACGCGAGCTCCTACGAGCAGTACTTC. It yields the protein CASSVGGDASSYEQYF.